Listed here are 12 T cell receptor beta chains from one sample, sequenced in a study of cytomegalovirus exposure and HLA in healthy donors. Researchers ran the PCR with 60 Vbeta and 13 Jbeta primers. The table came from immunoSEQ multiplex PCR; TCRdb's copy has only in-frame clones and leaves some out. Of over 95,000 clones listed, about 80% are singletons. The sequenced sample was PBMCs. The receptor set was obtained from a middle-aged man in good health and CMV-seronegative.

This rearrangement joins TRBV27 to TRBJ1-1, with D hard to call. The V gene's germline CDR1 is MNHEY and CDR2 SMNVEV (reference sequence). V lost 2 bases, J lost 8 bases, and 12 bases lay in between. The length of the CDR3 is 13 residues. CDR3 sequence (DNA): TGTGCCAGCAGTTTAGGGCCCCGGAGGGAAGCTTTCTTT. Translating it yields CASSLGPRREAFF.

The V and J genes are TRBV4-1 and TRBJ2-3; 8 bases match TRBD2. Germline V gene data show CDR1 as MGHRA and CDR2 as YSYEKL. V was clipped by 5 bases and J by 4 bases; unmatched bases: 11. The CDR3 runs to 16 residues. The CDR3 here is CASSSPEREFPDTQYF. CDR3 nucleotides: TGCGCCAGCAGCTCCCCGGAGCGGGAGTTCCCAGATACGCAGTATTTT.

This clone was picked up a small number of times. The chain employs TRBV6-1 and TRBJ1-1; 8 bases are a match to TRBD1. The J segment lost 5 bases and the V segment lost 5 bases, leaving 7 bases of the junction unmatched. CDR1 and CDR2 (germline): MNHNS, SASEGT. This CDR3 is built from 14 residues. The CDR3 reads CASSKGQGGTEAFF. Here the CDR3 DNA reads TGTGCCAGCAGTAAAGGACAGGGCGGGACTGAAGCTTTCTTT.

V and J are TRBV19 and TRBJ2-5; D ambiguous. Germline V gene sequence: CDR1 LNHDA, CDR2 SQIVND (reference sequence). The V gene lost 0 bases and the J gene lost 7 bases, with 9 bases spanning the gap. This CDR3 is 13 amino acids long. The CDR3 protein is CASSIERVGTQYF. The DNA of the CDR3 is TGTGCCAGTAGTATAGAACGGGTCGGGACCCAGTACTTC.

This rearrangement joins TRBV27 to TRBJ2-7; D might be TRBD2 (6 bases). Trimming stripped 3 bases from V and 1 base from J, with 7 bases between. The CDR3 runs 13 residues. Germline-derived CDR1 and CDR2 are MNHEY and SMNVEV (reference sequence). The CDR3 here is CASSFGTSYEQYF. CDR3 DNA sequence: TGTGCCAGCAGTTTCGGGACTTCCTACGAGCAGTACTTC.

The chain combines TRBV14 with TRBJ2-5; TRBD2 agrees at 7 bases. The V and J ends lost 3 bases and 3 bases, in that order; junction bases with no gene match: 4. The CDR3 is made up of 14 amino acids. Germline V gene lookup returns CDR1 SGHDN and CDR2 FVKESK. The chain's CDR3 is CASSQTSWEETQYF. The CDR3 bases are TGTGCCAGCAGCCAGACTAGCTGGGAAGAGACCCAGTACTTC.

The chain combines TRBV5-1 with TRBJ2-5; no clear D. Trimming cost V 2 bases and J 1 base, with 12 bases left between them. Germline V gene lookup returns CDR1 SGHRS and CDR2 YFSETQ. CDR3 length: 15 residues. Here the CDR3 DNA reads TGCGCCAGCAGCTTCAATGCAGGAACCCAAGAGACCCAGTACTTC. It codes for CASSFNAGTQETQYF.

The gene calls are TRBV7-2 and TRBJ2-3; the match to TRBD2 covers 7 bases. The CDR3 length is 18 residues. Germline V gene sequence: CDR1 SGHTA, CDR2 FQGNSA. The J segment lost 4 bases and the V segment lost 2 bases, leaving 15 bases of the junction unmatched. CDR3 sequence: CASSLQLGSVAGPDTQYF. In DNA form, the CDR3 reads TGTGCCAGCAGCTTACAGCTAGGTAGCGTAGCGGGTCCAGATACGCAGTATTTT.

The rearrangement joins TRBV7-2 to TRBJ2-5; 10 bases fit TRBD2. In germline, CDR1 is SGHTA, CDR2 FQGNSA. V lost 7 bases and J lost 11; bases outside the gene matches: 16. The CDR3 consists of 15 residues. The CDR3 DNA follows: TGTGCCAGCACTTCTAGCGGGAGCGGAGGTGAGGAGCAGTACTTC. This gives the protein CASTSSGSGGEEQYF.

The rearrangement uses TRBV2 and TRBJ1-2; 9 bases match TRBD1. V trimming: 6 bases; J trimming: 1 base; junction bases outside the gene matches: 6. This CDR3 has 15 residues. Looked up from germline, CDR1 is SNHLY and CDR2 is FYNNEI. Here the CDR3 DNA reads TGTGCCAGCAGAAGGGACAGGGACGATAACTATGGCTACACCTTC. It yields the protein CASRRDRDDNYGYTF.

The chain recombines TRBV7-8 with TRBJ1-3; TRBD1 is a possible D gene (6 bases). The V end was cut by 8 bases, the J end by 0 bases, with 14 bases between. The germline gives CDR1 SGHVS, CDR2 FQNEAQ. This CDR3 has 15 amino acids. DNA for the CDR3: TGTGCCAGCGGACGAAGACAGGACTCTGGAAACACCATATATTTT. Translating it yields CASGRRQDSGNTIYF.

The V call is TRBV18, the J call TRBJ1-1, with D possibly being TRBD1 (5 bases). Trimming removed 3 bases at V and 0 bases at J, with 11 bases between. Per the germline V gene, CDR1 is KGHSH and CDR2 is LQKENI. The CDR3 runs 15 residues. CDR3: CASSPGEGMNTEAFF. CDR3 DNA: TGTGCCAGCTCACCGGGGGAGGGCATGAACACTGAAGCTTTCTTT.